Detailed here is one T cell receptor (beta chain). The data derive from a study of T-cell memory formation after mild COVID-19. TCRdb reprocessed the 5' RACE reads with MiXCR, giving one entry per CDR3 protein. The sample yields 350,000 to 500,000 distinct CDR3 sequences, 18% seen once. Trimming removed 6 bases from V and 10 bases from J, with 10 bases in between. CDR3 length: 12 amino acids. This TCR was sampled from a man between 18 and 35 years old who had mild COVID-19 (a few samples of this study predate the infection). Cell type and time point are not known. Material for sequencing was PBMCs or a T cell subset sorted from them (not recorded which). The V call is TRBV12-3 or TRBV12-4, the J call TRBJ2-6, with D unresolved. The DNA for the CDR3 is TGTGCCAGCAGCCCTCCTACGAACGTCCTGACTTTC. Translating gives CASSPPTNVLTF.